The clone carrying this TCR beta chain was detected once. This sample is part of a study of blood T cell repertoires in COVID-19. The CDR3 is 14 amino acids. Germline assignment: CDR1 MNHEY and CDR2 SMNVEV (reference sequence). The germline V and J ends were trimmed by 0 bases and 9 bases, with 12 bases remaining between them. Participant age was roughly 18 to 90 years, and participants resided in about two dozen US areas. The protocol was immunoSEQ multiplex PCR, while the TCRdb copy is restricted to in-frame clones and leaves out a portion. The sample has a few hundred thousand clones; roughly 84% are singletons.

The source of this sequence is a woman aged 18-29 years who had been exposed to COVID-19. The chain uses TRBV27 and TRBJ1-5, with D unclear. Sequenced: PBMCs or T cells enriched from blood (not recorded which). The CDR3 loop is CASSLSAGGGPQHF. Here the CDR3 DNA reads TGTGCCAGCAGTTTATCTGCGGGTGGAGGGCCCCAGCATTTT.